Listed below are T cell receptor beta chains from one sample, sequenced in a study of graft-versus-host responses after intestinal transplantation. These TCRs' antigens remain unknown. Produced via immunoSEQ multiplex PCR; TCRdb's table is partial and in-frame only. The sample lists tens of thousands of clones, around 93% occurring once. Source: unstimulated CD4+ T cells sorted from spleen or lymph node cells, taken before transplant. The receptors derive from a human donor who was the organ donor for an intestinal transplant. The CDR3 runs from the conserved cysteine through the conserved F or W. The order of the fields is clone size, D gene, V gene, J gene, CDR3 protein, CDR3 DNA. A D gene is named only where the DNA matches it firmly. Not every row has a clone size; where given, it reads once, few, many or a size class.

>.|.|TRBV6-1|TRBJ2-4
CASSPDSRNYIQYF
TGTGCCAGCAGTCCCGACTCACGAAATTACATTCAGTACTTC
>.|TRBD1|TRBV6-6|TRBJ1-1
CASSQTGAAFF
TGTGCCAGCAGTCAGACAGGGGCGGCTTTCTTT
>.|.|TRBV11-3|TRBJ2-5
CASSFFSGQETQYF
TGTGCCAGCAGCTTTTTCAGCGGCCAAGAGACCCAGTACTTC
>.|.|TRBV15|TRBJ2-7
CATSTPWRRPYEQYF
TGTGCCACCAGCACCCCGTGGAGGCGCCCATACGAGCAGTACTTC
>.|TRBD2|TRBV15|TRBJ2-1
CATSRLAVPYNEQFF
TGTGCCACCAGCAGACTAGCGGTTCCCTACAATGAGCAGTTCTTC
>few|.|TRBV29-1|TRBJ1-1
CSAERLLNTEAFF
TGCAGCGCTGAAAGACTATTGAACACTGAAGCTTTCTTT
>.|.|TRBV11-3|TRBJ1-2
CASSRLYSGAGDGYTF
TGTGCCAGCAGCCGTCTCTATAGTGGGGCAGGGGATGGCTACACCTTC
>.|.|TRBV6-6|TRBJ1-1
CASSYSDFLSTEAFF
TGTGCCAGCAGTTACTCGGACTTTCTCTCAACTGAAGCTTTCTTT
>.|.|TRBV6-1|TRBJ2-2
CASSRPGSTGELFF
TGTGCCAGCAGTCGTCCAGGAAGCACCGGGGAGCTGTTTTTT
>.|.|TRBV5-1|TRBJ1-3
CASSPAGGRASGNTIYF
TGCGCCAGCAGCCCGGCGGGAGGCAGGGCTTCTGGAAACACCATATATTTT
>.|TRBD1|TRBV7-8|TRBJ1-1
CASSKGPGQGYTEAFF
TGTGCCAGCAGCAAAGGACCGGGACAGGGTTACACTGAAGCTTTCTTT
>.|TRBD2|TRBV28|TRBJ2-1
CASSLQAGRYNEQFF
TGTGCCAGCAGTTTGCAAGCGGGACGCTACAATGAGCAGTTCTTC
>.|TRBD1|TRBV5-1|TRBJ2-7
CASSLTMGTGFYEQYF
TGCGCCAGCAGCTTGACGATGGGGACAGGGTTTTACGAGCAGTACTTC
>once|TRBD1|TRBV11-3|TRBJ2-4
CASSLNRGNQYF
TGTGCCAGCAGCTTAAACAGGGGAAATCAGTACTTC
>once|.|TRBV7-6|TRBJ2-7
CASSLMAGQVTYEQYF
TGTGCCAGCAGCTTAATGGCGGGGCAGGTTACCTACGAGCAGTACTTC
>.|.|TRBV19|TRBJ2-1
CASSIPPLAASYNEQFF
TGTGCCAGTAGTATCCCTCCCCTTGCGGCCTCCTACAATGAGCAGTTCTTC
>.|.|TRBV5-1|TRBJ2-1
CASSFPGGSYNEQFF
TGCGCCAGCAGCTTCCCCGGGGGCTCCTACAATGAGCAGTTCTTC
>once|TRBD1|TRBV7-9|TRBJ1-4
CASSKGQGGEKLFF
TGTGCCAGCAGCAAGGGACAGGGGGGTGAAAAACTGTTTTTT
>.|TRBD1|TRBV5-5|TRBJ2-1
CASSFSWDSKFGLANEQFF
TGTGCCAGCAGCTTTAGTTGGGACAGCAAGTTCGGATTAGCCAATGAGCAGTTCTTC
>.|.|TRBV10-1|TRBJ2-2
CASSSPGSGELFF
TGCGCCAGCAGTTCCCCAGGGTCTGGGGAGCTGTTTTTT
>.|.|TRBV6-1|TRBJ2-7
CATQSGTLYEQYF
TGTGCCACCCAGTCCGGGACACTTTACGAGCAGTACTTC
>few|.|TRBV30|TRBJ1-3
CAWRHSGNTIYF
TGTGCCTGGAGACACTCTGGAAACACCATATATTTT
>.|.|TRBV6-5|TRBJ2-7
CASSYLQGLAYEQYF
TGTGCCAGCAGTTATTTACAGGGCTTGGCTTACGAGCAGTACTTC